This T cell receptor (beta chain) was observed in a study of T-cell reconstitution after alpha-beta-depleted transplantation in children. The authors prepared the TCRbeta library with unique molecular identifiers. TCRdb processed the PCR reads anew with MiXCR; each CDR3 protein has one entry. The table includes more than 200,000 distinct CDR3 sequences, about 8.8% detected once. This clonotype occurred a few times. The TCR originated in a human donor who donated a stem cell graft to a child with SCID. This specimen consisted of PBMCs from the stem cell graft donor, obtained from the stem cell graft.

CDR3 sequence (DNA): TGCAGTGCTAGAGATTTAGAAGAGTACAATGAGCAGTTCTTC. As protein: CSARDLEEYNEQFF. The V and J genes are TRBV20-1 and TRBJ2-1; no clear D. CDR1 and CDR2 from the germline V gene are DFQATT and SNEGSKA (reference sequence). V was cut by 0 bases and J by 4 bases, with 10 bases left in between. The CDR3 contains 14 residues.